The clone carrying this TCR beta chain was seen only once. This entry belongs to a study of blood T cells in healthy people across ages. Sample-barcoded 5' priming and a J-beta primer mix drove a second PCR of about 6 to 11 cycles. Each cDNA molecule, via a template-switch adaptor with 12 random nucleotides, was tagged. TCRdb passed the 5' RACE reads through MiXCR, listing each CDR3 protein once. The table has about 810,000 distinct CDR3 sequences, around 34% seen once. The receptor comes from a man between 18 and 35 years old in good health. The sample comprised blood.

The CDR3 DNA follows: TGTGCCAGCAGTGCCCCCGGGATAGGGGTAAATACGCAGTATTTT. This codes for CASSAPGIGVNTQYF. This chain uses TRBV12-3 or TRBV12-4 with TRBJ2-3; perhaps D is TRBD1 or TRBD2 (5 bases each). V was pared by 5 bases and J by 7 bases, with 19 bases between. The CDR3 covers 15 residues.